The clone carrying this TCR beta chain was detected ten times or more. Assay: immunoSEQ multiplex PCR; the TCRdb copy retains only in-frame clones and omits some. The sample gives 120,000 to 150,000 clones, roughly 79% of which show up once; roughly 8.7% is in the top ten. The data derive from a study of blood T cell repertoires in COVID-19. V trimming: 5 bases; J trimming: 0 bases; junction bases outside the gene matches: 3. Germline CDR1 is LNHDA and CDR2 is SQIVND (reference sequence). This CDR3 comprises 15 residues. The sample was peripheral blood. The chain carries TRBV19 and TRBJ2-3; 9 bases agree with TRBD2. The TCR sequence derives from a man aged 45-65 years with active or convalescent COVID-19. The CDR3 DNA is TGTGCCAGTAGTCCCCTAGCGGGGAGCACAGATACGCAGTATTTT. Protein: CASSPLAGSTDTQYF.